Below are 19 T cell receptor beta chains sequenced from a single sample in a study of blood T cell repertoires in COVID-19. Only in-frame clones appear in the TCRdb table, and some are missing; sequencing was by immunoSEQ multiplex PCR. The sample lists 150,000 to 200,000 clones; about four fifths were seen once. Material for sequencing was PBMCs or T cells enriched from blood (not recorded which). These receptors were collected from a man in his 60s who had recovered from COVID-19.

This chain joins TRBV29-1 and TRBJ2-2; 11 nucleotides line up with TRBD2. CDR3 length: 17 amino acids. From germline, CDR1 is SQVTM and CDR2 ANQGSEA. Trimming cost V 0 bases and J 4 bases; bases outside gene matches: 7. CDR3 sequence: CSVEEDGLAGATGELFF. The CDR3 DNA reads TGCAGCGTTGAAGAGGACGGACTAGCGGGTGCCACCGGGGAGCTGTTTTTT.

The chain uses TRBV7-9 and TRBJ1-1; no clear D. Germline V CDR1 and CDR2: SEHNR, FQNEAQ (reference sequence). The length of the CDR3 is 15 residues. V was shortened by 1 base and J by 2 bases, with 11 bases between the two germline ends. The CDR3 here is CASSLETGSNTEAFF. The CDR3 nucleotides read TGTGCCAGCAGCTTAGAGACGGGGTCAAACACTGAAGCTTTCTTT.

This chain uses TRBV7-8 with TRBJ1-3; D is undetermined. The CDR3 runs 13 residues. Per germline, CDR1 SGHVS and CDR2 FQNEAQ. Trimming cost V 3 bases and J 8 bases, with 11 bases left between them. The CDR3 loop reads CASSFRGWDTIYF. In nucleotides, the CDR3 is TGTGCCAGCAGCTTTAGAGGGTGGGACACCATATATTTT.

The chain has TRBV28 and TRBJ1-2; the D is unclear. The V gene lost 1 base and the J gene lost 4 bases, with 7 bases spanning the gap. CDR1 is MDHEN, CDR2 SYDVKM, per germline. This CDR3 has 13 amino acids. The CDR3 sequence: CASSLSGIYGYTF. For the CDR3, the DNA is TGTGCCAGCAGTTTATCAGGAATCTATGGCTACACCTTC.

This rearrangement joins TRBV9 to TRBJ2-2, with TRBD2 matching over 7 bases. CDR1 and CDR2 (germline): SGDLS, YYNGEE. The CDR3 covers 15 residues. Trimming at V came to 4 bases and at J to 4 bases, leaving 7 bases not matched to a gene. The chain's CDR3 is CASSFGTIFTGELFF. The CDR3 bases are TGTGCCAGCAGCTTCGGGACTATTTTCACCGGGGAGCTGTTTTTT.

This clone is a singleton in its sample. CDR3 nucleotides: TGTGCCAGCTCACCACAGGGGGCCCGGGAGACCCAGTACTTC. Residues: CASSPQGARETQYF. The V gene is TRBV18, the J gene TRBJ2-5, with TRBD1 matching 7 bases. The trim removed 1 base at V and 5 bases at J, leaving 4 bases unmatched. Looked up from germline, CDR1 is KGHSH and CDR2 is LQKENI. The CDR3 is 14 residues long.

This chain uses TRBV7-6 with TRBJ2-2; D is unclear. Trimming removed 2 bases from V and 4 bases from J, with 8 bases in between. Germline V gives CDR1 SGHVS, CDR2 FNYEAQ. CDR3 length: 14 residues. The CDR3 DNA follows: TGTGCCAGCAGCTTAAGACGCGGCACCGGGGAGCTGTTTTTT. Translated: CASSLRRGTGELFF.

The rearrangement uses TRBV29-1 and TRBJ1-1; 8 bases align to TRBD1. Losses at the gene ends were 6 bases for V and 1 base for J; bases not matched to a gene: 1. The CDR3 contains 12 residues. Germline V gene data show CDR1 as SQVTM and CDR2 as ANQGSEA. CDR3 in amino acids: CSVGQGNTEAFF. CDR3 DNA: TGCAGCGTAGGACAGGGGAACACTGAAGCTTTCTTT.

The chain carries TRBV11-2 and TRBJ1-1; D unclear. The CDR3 is 11 residues long. Deletions cut 5 bases from V and 11 bases from J, with 12 bases between. CDR1 is SGHAT and CDR2 is FQNNGV in the germline V gene. CDR3 protein: CASSPLYYAFF. The CDR3 DNA follows: TGTGCCAGCAGCCCATTATACTATGCTTTCTTT.

In this sample, this clone turned up once. The chain combines TRBV3-1 (or the pseudogene TRBV3-2) with TRBJ2-5; D possibly corresponds to TRBD1 (5 bases). The CDR3 totals 14 residues. The germline V gene has CDR1 LGHDT and CDR2 YNNKEL (reference sequence). V was trimmed by 7 bases and J by 4 bases, leaving 16 bases between them. Here the CDR3 reads CASTPELTVETQYF. DNA for the CDR3: TGTGCCAGCACCCCCGAACTGACAGTAGAGACCCAGTACTTC.

The chain uses TRBV7-9 and TRBJ1-4; no definite D call. CDR1 is SEHNR, CDR2 FQNEAQ, per germline (reference sequence). V shed 5 bases and J shed 4 bases, with 11 bases lying between them. The CDR3 is 14 residues long. The CDR3 here is CASSPRDYNEKLFF. CDR3 DNA: TGTGCCAGCAGCCCCCGGGATTATAATGAAAAACTGTTTTTT.

The chain combines TRBV27 with TRBJ2-7; a weak D match, TRBD2 (5 bases). V was cut by 4 bases and J by 6 bases, with 16 bases left in between. Germline CDR1 reads MNHEY; CDR2 reads SMNVEV (reference sequence). This CDR3 is built from 14 residues. The CDR3 spells CASSWTVSPLEQYF. The CDR3 DNA follows: TGTGCCAGCAGTTGGACTGTCTCCCCCCTCGAGCAGTACTTC.

The chain recombines TRBV7-9 with TRBJ2-5, with TRBD2 identical over 13 bases. J was trimmed by 5 bases and V by 5 bases; bases with no gene match: 11. This CDR3 contains 17 residues. Germline V gene data show CDR1 as SEHNR and CDR2 as FQNEAQ (reference sequence). The DNA of the CDR3 is TGTGCCAGCAGCGTCCATGGCGGACTAGCGGGAGATGAGACCCAGTACTTC. The encoded protein is CASSVHGGLAGDETQYF.

This clone is a singleton in its sample. Here the CDR3 DNA reads TGCGCCAGCAGCTTGAACATAGGGAGAGGGCGCGAGACCCAGTACTTC. This codes for CASSLNIGRGRETQYF. V usage is TRBV5-1 and J usage is TRBJ2-5, with a possible D match to TRBD2 (5 bases). CDR3 length: 16 amino acids. Per germline, CDR1 SGHRS and CDR2 YFSETQ. V lost 1 base and J lost 5, with 18 bases in between.

This chain uses TRBV9 with TRBJ1-1; D not certain. The CDR3 runs to 13 residues. Deletions cut 4 bases from V and 6 bases from J, with 13 bases between. Germline-derived CDR1 and CDR2 are SGDLS and YYNGEE. The DNA of the CDR3 is TGTGCCAGCAGCCACATTATTGGTGCTGAAGCTTTCTTT. This gives the protein CASSHIIGAEAFF.

The genes are TRBV5-1 and TRBJ2-2; 7 bases are a match to TRBD1. J was trimmed by 0 bases and V by 6 bases; bases with no gene match: 5. The CDR3 is made up of 15 amino acids. CDR1 is SGHRS and CDR2 is YFSETQ in the germline V gene. CDR3 coding DNA: TGCGCCAGCAAACGGGACAGATCGAACACCGGGGAGCTGTTTTTT. The encoded protein is CASKRDRSNTGELFF.

The chain couples TRBV6-6 to TRBJ2-5; TRBD1 aligns across 7 bases. This CDR3 comprises 14 residues. CDR1 and CDR2 from the germline V gene are MNHNY and SVGAGI (reference sequence). V shed 4 bases and J 4 bases; nucleotides not matched to a gene: 6. This CDR3 reads CASSSLGTAETQYF. The CDR3 DNA follows: TGTGCCAGCAGTTCCCTGGGGACAGCAGAGACCCAGTACTTC.

CDR3 bases: TGTGCCACCAGTGGCCTGACAGGGGCGCGGGGGCCCCAGCATTTT. Protein sequence: CATSGLTGARGPQHF. This chain connects TRBV24-1 to TRBJ1-5; 8 positions agree with TRBD1. The CDR3 has 15 residues. The junction had 11 bases not matched to a gene; V was cut back by 5 bases and J by 9 bases. Germline lookup yields CDR1 KGHDR and CDR2 SFDVKD.

The chain employs TRBV10-3 and TRBJ1-1, with TRBD1 as a possible D gene (6 bases). The germline V gene encodes CDR1 ENHRY and CDR2 SYGVKD. Trimming cost V 11 bases and J 3 bases, with 25 bases left between them. This CDR3 has 16 residues. The CDR3 nucleotides read TGTGCCCTCCCCGGGGTGTGTCAGGGGTATTACACTGAAGCTTTCTTT. This translates into CALPGVCQGYYTEAFF.